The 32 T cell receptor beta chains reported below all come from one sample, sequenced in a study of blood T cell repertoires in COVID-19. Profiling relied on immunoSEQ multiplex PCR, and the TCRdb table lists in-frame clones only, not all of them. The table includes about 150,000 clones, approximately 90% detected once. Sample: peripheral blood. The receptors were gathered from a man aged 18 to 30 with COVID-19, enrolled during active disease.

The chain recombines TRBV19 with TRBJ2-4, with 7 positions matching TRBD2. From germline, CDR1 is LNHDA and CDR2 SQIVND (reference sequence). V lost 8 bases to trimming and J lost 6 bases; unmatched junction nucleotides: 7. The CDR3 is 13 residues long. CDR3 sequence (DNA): TGTGCCAGTCGAATCTTAGCGGGAAACATTCAGTACTTC. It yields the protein CASRILAGNIQYF.

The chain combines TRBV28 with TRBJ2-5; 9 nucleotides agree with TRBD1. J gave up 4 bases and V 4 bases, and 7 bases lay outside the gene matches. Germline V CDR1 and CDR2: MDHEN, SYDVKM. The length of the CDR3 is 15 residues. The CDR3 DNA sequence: TGTGCCAGCAGTTACCGGACAGGGGTAGGAGAGACCCAGTACTTC. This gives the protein CASSYRTGVGETQYF.

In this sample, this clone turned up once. CDR3 sequence (DNA): TGTGCCAGCAGCGTAGGGAAGCGGGAGGTACTTGAAAATGAGCAGTTCTTC. Protein: CASSVGKREVLENEQFF. The rearrangement joins TRBV9 to TRBJ2-1; 9 nucleotides match TRBD2. V dropped 0 bases and J dropped 7; count of bases not matched to a gene: 11. This CDR3 is built from 17 residues. Germline assignment: CDR1 SGDLS and CDR2 YYNGEE. Variable domain in full (rest from reference TRBV9 and TRBJ2-1): DSGVTQTPKHLITATGQRVTLRCSPRSGDLSVYWYQQSLDQGLQFLIQYYNGEERAKGNILERFSAQQFPDLHSELNLSSLELGDSALYFCASSVGKREVLENEQFFGPGTRLTVL.

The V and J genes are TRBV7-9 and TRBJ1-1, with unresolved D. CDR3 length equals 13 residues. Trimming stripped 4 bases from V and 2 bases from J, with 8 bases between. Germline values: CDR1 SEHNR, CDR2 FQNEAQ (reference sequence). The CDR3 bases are TGTGCCAGCAGCTACTCGGGTAACACTGAAGCTTTCTTT. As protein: CASSYSGNTEAFF.

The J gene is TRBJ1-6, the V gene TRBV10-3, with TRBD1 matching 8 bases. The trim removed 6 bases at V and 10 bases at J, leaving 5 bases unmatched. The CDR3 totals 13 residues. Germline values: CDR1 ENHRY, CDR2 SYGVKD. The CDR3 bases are TGTGCCATCAGCCAGGGGGCCGAATCACCCCTCCACTTT. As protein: CAISQGAESPLHF.

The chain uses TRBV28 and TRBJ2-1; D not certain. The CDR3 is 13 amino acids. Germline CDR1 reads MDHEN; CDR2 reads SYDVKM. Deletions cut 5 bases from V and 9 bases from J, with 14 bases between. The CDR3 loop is CASSVVWAREQFF. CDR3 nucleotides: TGTGCCAGCAGTGTCGTTTGGGCGCGTGAGCAGTTCTTC.

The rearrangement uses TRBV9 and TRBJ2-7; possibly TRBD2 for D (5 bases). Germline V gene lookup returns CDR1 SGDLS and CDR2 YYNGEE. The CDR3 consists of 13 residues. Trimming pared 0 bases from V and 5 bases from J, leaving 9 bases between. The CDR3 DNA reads TGTGCCAGCAGCGTAGGTCTAGCAGACGAGCAGTACTTC. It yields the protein CASSVGLADEQYF.

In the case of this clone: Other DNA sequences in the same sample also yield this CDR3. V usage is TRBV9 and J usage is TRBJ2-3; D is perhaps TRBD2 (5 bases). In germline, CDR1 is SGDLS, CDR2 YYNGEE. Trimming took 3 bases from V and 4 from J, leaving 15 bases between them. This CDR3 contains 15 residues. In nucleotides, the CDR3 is TGTGCCAGCAGCGGAAGCGGACGTGGCGCAGATACGCAGTATTTT. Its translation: CASSGSGRGADTQYF.

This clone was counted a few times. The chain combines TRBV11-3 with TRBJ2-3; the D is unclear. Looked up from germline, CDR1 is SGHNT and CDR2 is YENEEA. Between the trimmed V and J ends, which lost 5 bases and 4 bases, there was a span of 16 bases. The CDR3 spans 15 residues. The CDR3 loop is CASSPNGALPDTQYF. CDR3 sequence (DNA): TGTGCCAGCAGCCCGAACGGTGCCCTCCCAGATACGCAGTATTTT.

The CDR3 loop reads CASSSGFGKSIYEQYF. The CDR3 region has the DNA TGTGCCAGCAGTTCGGGTTTCGGGAAGTCTATCTACGAGCAGTACTTC. V usage is TRBV28 and J usage is TRBJ2-7; weak D call: TRBD2 (5 bases). Looked up from germline, CDR1 is MDHEN and CDR2 is SYDVKM. The CDR3 covers 16 residues. V gave up 4 bases and J gave up 3 bases, with 19 bases separating them.

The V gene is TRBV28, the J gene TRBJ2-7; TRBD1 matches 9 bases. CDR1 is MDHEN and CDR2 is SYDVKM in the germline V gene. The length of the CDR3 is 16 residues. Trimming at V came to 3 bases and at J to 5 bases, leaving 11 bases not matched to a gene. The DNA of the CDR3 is TGTGCCAGCAGTTTGCCCGGGACAGGGTTGTCCGACGAGCAGTACTTC. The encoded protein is CASSLPGTGLSDEQYF.

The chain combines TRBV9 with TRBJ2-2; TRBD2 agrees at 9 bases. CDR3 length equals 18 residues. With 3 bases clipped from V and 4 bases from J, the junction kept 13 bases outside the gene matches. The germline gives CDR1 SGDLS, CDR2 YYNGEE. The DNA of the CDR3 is TGTGCCAGCAGCGGGATAGGGATAGCGGGAGATGGCACCGGGGAGCTGTTTTTT. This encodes CASSGIGIAGDGTGELFF.

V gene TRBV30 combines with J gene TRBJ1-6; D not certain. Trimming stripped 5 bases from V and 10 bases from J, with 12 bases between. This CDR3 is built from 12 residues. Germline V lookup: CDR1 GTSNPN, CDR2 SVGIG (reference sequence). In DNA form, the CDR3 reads TGTGCCTGGGCACGTGAGAGATCACCCCTCCACTTT. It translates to CAWARERSPLHF.

This chain's CDR3 is CASSLPSSAAFF. CDR3 coding DNA: TGTGCCAGCAGTCTCCCCAGCAGCGCAGCTTTCTTT. The chain is built from TRBV12-3 or TRBV12-4 and TRBJ1-1, with unresolved D. V shed 5 bases and J shed 10 bases, with 14 bases lying between them. The CDR3 contains 12 residues.

DNA for the CDR3: TGTGCCAGCAGTTTAGGCGGACAGGGCCTATCGCCCCAGCATTTT. This encodes CASSLGGQGLSPQHF. This chain links TRBV28 with TRBJ1-5; TRBD1 matches 8 bases. Trimming took 2 bases from V and 9 from J; bases not matched to a gene: 9. Germline lookup yields CDR1 MDHEN and CDR2 SYDVKM. The CDR3 is 15 residues long.

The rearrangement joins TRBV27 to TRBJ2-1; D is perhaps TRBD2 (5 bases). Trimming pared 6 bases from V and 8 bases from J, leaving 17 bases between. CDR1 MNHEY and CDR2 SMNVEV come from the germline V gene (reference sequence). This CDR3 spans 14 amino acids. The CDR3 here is CASRAGVMSDEQFF. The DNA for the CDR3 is TGTGCCAGCAGGGCCGGGGTGATGTCCGATGAGCAGTTCTTC.

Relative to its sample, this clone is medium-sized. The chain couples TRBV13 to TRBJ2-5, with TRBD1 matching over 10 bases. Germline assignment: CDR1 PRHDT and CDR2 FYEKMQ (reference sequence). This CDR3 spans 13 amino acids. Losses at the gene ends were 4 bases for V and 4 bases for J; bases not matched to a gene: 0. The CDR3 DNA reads TGTGCCAGCAGCTGGACAGGGGGAGAGACCCAGTACTTC. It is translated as CASSWTGGETQYF.

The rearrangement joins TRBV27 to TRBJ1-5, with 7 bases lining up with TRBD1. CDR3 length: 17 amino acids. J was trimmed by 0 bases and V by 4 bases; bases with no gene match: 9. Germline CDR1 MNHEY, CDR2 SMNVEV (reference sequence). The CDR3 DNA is TGTGCCAGCAGTTCCCGGGGCAGGGGGTATAGCAATCAGCCCCAGCATTTT. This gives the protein CASSSRGRGYSNQPQHF.

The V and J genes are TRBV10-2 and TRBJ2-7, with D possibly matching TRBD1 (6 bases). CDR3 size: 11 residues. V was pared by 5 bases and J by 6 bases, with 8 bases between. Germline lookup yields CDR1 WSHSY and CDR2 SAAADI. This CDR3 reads CASSPGVEQYF. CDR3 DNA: TGCGCCAGCAGTCCAGGGGTCGAGCAGTACTTC.

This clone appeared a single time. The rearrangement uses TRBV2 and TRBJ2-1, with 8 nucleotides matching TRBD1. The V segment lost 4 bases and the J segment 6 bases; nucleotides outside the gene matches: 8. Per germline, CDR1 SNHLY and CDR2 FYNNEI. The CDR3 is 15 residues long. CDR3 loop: CASSANEDRVNEQFF. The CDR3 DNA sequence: TGTGCCAGCAGTGCAAACGAGGACAGGGTCAATGAGCAGTTCTTC.

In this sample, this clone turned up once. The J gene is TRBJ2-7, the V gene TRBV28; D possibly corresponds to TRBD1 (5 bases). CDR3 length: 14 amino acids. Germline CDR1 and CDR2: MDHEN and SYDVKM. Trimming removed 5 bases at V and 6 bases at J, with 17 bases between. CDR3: CASSPRIRVGEQYF. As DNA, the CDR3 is TGTGCCAGCAGTCCCCGAATCAGGGTTGGCGAGCAGTACTTC.

CDR3 sequence (DNA): TGTGCCAGCAGCCCGAGCGGGACAGGGGACAGTGAAAAACTGTTTTTT. Protein product: CASSPSGTGDSEKLFF. The chain uses TRBV3-1 (or the pseudogene TRBV3-2) and TRBJ1-4, with 10 bases matching TRBD1. The length of the CDR3 is 16 residues. V trimming: 4 bases; J trimming: 7 bases; junction bases outside the gene matches: 9. Germline V gives CDR1 LGHDT, CDR2 YNNKEL (reference sequence).

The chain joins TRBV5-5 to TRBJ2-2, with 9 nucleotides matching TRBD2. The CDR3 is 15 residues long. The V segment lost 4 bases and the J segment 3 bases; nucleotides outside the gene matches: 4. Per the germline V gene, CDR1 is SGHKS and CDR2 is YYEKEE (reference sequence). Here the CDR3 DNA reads TGTGCCAGCAGCGGAAGCGGGAGGTACACCGGGGAGCTGTTTTTT. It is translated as CASSGSGRYTGELFF.

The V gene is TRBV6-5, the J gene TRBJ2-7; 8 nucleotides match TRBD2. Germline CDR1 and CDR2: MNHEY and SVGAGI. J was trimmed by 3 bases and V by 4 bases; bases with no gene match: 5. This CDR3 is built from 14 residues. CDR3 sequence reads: CASSSPGGGYEQYF. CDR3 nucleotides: TGTGCCAGCAGTTCCCCCGGGGGGGGCTACGAGCAGTACTTC.

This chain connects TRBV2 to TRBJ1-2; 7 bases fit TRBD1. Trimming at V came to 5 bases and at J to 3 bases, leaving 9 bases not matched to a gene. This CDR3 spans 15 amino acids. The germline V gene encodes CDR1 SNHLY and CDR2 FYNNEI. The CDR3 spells CASSPILQGYYGYTF. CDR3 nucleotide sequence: TGTGCCAGCAGTCCCATCCTACAGGGGTACTATGGCTACACCTTC.

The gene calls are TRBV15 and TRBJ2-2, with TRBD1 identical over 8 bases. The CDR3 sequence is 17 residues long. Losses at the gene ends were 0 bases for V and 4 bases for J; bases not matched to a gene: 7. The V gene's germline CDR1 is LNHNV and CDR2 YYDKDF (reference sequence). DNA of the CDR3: TGTGCCACCAGCAGAGAGGGGCAGGGGGCGGGCACCGGGGAGCTGTTTTTT. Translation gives CATSREGQGAGTGELFF.

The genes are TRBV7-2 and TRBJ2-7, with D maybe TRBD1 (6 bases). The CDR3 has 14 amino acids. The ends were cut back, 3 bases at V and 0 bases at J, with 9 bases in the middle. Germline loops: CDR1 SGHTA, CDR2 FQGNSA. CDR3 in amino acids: CASSLRGISYEQYF. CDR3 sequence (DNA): TGTGCCAGCAGCTTGAGGGGGATCTCCTACGAGCAGTACTTC.

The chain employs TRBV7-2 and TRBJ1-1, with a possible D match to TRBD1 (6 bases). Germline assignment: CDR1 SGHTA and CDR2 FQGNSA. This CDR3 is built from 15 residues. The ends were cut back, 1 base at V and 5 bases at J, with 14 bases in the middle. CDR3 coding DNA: TGTGCCAGCAGCTTAGGGCCGACAGGAAGAACTGAAGCTTTCTTT. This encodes CASSLGPTGRTEAFF.

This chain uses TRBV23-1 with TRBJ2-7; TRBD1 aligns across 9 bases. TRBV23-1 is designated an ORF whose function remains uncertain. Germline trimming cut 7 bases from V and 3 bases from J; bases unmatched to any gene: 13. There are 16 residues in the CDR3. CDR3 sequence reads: CASIHGVNRGLYEQYF. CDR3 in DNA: TGCGCCAGCATCCATGGGGTCAACAGGGGGCTCTACGAGCAGTACTTC.

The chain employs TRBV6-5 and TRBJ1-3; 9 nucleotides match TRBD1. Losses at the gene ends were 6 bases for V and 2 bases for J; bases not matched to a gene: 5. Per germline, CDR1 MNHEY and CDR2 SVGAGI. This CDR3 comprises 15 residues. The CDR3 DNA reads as TGTGCCAGCAGAAACACAGGGGGCACTGGAAACACCATATATTTT. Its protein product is CASRNTGGTGNTIYF.

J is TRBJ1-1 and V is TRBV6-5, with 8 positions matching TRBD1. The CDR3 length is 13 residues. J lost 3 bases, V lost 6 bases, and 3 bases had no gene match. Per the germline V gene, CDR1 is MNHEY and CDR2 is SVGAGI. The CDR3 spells CASRGQEYTEAFF. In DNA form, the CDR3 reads TGTGCCAGCAGGGGACAGGAGTACACTGAAGCTTTCTTT.

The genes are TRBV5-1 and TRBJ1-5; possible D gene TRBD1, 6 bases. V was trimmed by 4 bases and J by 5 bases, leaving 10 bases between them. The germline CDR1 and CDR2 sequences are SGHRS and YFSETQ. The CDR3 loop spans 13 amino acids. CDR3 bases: TGCGCCAGCAGCGTGAACAGGGATCAGCCCCAGCATTTT. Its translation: CASSVNRDQPQHF.